A selection of T cell receptor beta chains follows, all from one sample in a study of blood T cell repertoires in COVID-19. The method was immunoSEQ multiplex PCR; TCRdb's version includes in-frame clones alone and lacks a portion of them. Here the sample spans roughly 380,000 clones, around 91% being singletons. Sequenced: peripheral blood. The receptor set was obtained from a middle-aged woman with COVID-19, enrolled during active disease. CDR3s leave out the opening cysteine and the closing phenylalanine or tryptophan.

j_gene,v_gene,CDR3aa
TRBJ2-1,TRBV7-2,ASSFDSSGRAREQF
TRBJ2-7,TRBV11-2,ASSLDRNREGGYEQY
TRBJ1-4,TRBV27,ASSLYRTGAFNEKLF
TRBJ2-7,TRBV29-1,SVEDNGDRAYEQY
TRBJ1-4,TRBV4-1,ASSQVAQTREKLF
TRBJ1-4,TRBV5-1,ASSSGDRAFATNEKLF
TRBJ2-7,TRBV11-1,ASSPLAGVNEQY
TRBJ1-1,TRBV28,ASSFLTGRKDTEAF
TRBJ1-1,TRBV2,ASKETGWNTEAF
TRBJ1-1,TRBV4-1,ARSRPGGADTEAF
TRBJ2-3,TRBV7-9,ASSLMRGTSTDTQY
TRBJ2-4,TRBV25-1,ASSRQGGGGKNIQY
TRBJ1-5,TRBV19,ASSDSGGQPQH
TRBJ1-2,TRBV7-8,ASSLREGVHGYT
TRBJ2-5,TRBV7-2,ASSWGLAGGETQY
TRBJ2-7,TRBV28,ASTNPARGKVQY
TRBJ1-2,TRBV2,ASSDGGGADGYT
TRBJ2-1,TRBV6-7,ASSYRGAPNEQF
TRBJ1-6,TRBV28,ASSFTRSSYNSPLH
TRBJ1-4,TRBV7-2,ASSRQGRLTNEKLF
TRBJ1-4,TRBV19,ASSIVDTSPEKLF
TRBJ2-5,TRBV28,ASSPLRRGHGETQY
TRBJ1-2,TRBV6-5,ASSPAGQGYGYT
TRBJ1-5,TRBV27,ASRPGQGPYQPQH
TRBJ1-5,TRBV27,ASSLTPPTNDGNNQPQH
TRBJ1-1,TRBV5-1,ASSSLGTENTEAF
TRBJ1-3,TRBV9,ASSTPGTGPRFGNTIY
TRBJ2-2,TRBV25-1,ASSGTDGELF
TRBJ1-6,TRBV6-1,ASSEARRGFTYNSPLH
TRBJ1-2,TRBV28,ASSRDQGIANYGYT
TRBJ2-7,TRBV19,ASSIEQAVFYEQY
TRBJ1-1,TRBV27,ASKRMGQTEAF
TRBJ1-1,TRBV3-1/TRBV3-2,ASSQAAVGPGLAF